This is a list of T cell receptor beta chains from one sample in a study of cytomegalovirus exposure and HLA in healthy donors. Data came from immunoSEQ multiplex PCR; TCRdb stores just in-frame clones and leaves some out. The data hold approximately 150,000 clones, with about 71% observed a single time. Sequencing used PBMCs. The source of these receptors is a woman in her 30s in good health and CMV-seronegative. Both conserved end residues are part of each CDR3. A D gene is named only where the DNA matches it firmly. Only part of the rows carry a size: once, few, many, or a class if the clone is expanded.

abundance | j_gene | v_gene | d_gene | CDR3nt | CDR3aa
. | TRBJ1-4 | TRBV9 | TRBD1 | TGTGCCAGCAGCGCGAGACAGGGTCGGTATGAAAAACTGTTTTTT | CASSARQGRYEKLFF
few | TRBJ2-3 | TRBV11-2 | TRBD1 | TGTGCCAGCAGCCTAACCCCGAGACAGGGTACAGATACGCAGTATTTT | CASSLTPRQGTDTQYF
. | TRBJ2-1 | TRBV7-3 | TRBD2 | TGTGCCAGCAGCTGGGGAGTAGCGGGGGCCTACAATGAGCAGTTCTTC | CASSWGVAGAYNEQFF
. | TRBJ1-6 | TRBV9 | TRBD1 | TGTGCCAGCAGCGGACGAAGGGACCCAGGGGGGTCACCCCTCCACTTT | CASSGRRDPGGSPLHF
. | TRBJ1-1 | TRBV7-9 | . | TGTGCCAGCAGCCCCCGACAGGACCAGAACACTGAAGCTTTCTTT | CASSPRQDQNTEAFF
. | TRBJ1-5 | TRBV5-6 | . | TGTGCCAGCAGCCCAGGGAATCAGCCCCAGCATTTT | CASSPGNQPQHF
once | TRBJ2-1 | TRBV5-1 | . | TGCGCCAGCAGCCTAAACGCCGTGGGGCGGGGAAATGAGCAGTTCTTC | CASSLNAVGRGNEQFF
. | TRBJ2-5 | TRBV7-3 | . | TGTGCCAGCAGCTTAACTCTTATGGAGACCCAGTACTTC | CASSLTLMETQYF
. | TRBJ2-1 | TRBV7-9 | . | TGTTCCAGCAGCACAACAGGGAATGAGCAGTTCTTC | CSSSTTGNEQFF
. | TRBJ2-7 | TRBV11-2 | TRBD1 | TGTGCCAGCAGACCAATCCGGACAGGGCCCCCCTACGAGCAGTACTTC | CASRPIRTGPPYEQYF
. | TRBJ2-2 | TRBV19 | . | TGTGCCAGTAGTGTTGGACTGATTGACACCGGGGAGCTGTTTTTT | CASSVGLIDTGELFF
. | TRBJ2-1 | TRBV28 | TRBD2 | TGTGCCAGCCGATTAGCGGGAGTTACTGAGCAGTTCTTC | CASRLAGVTEQFF
. | TRBJ2-5 | TRBV7-2 | . | TGTGCCAGCAGCGTCTACAGGGAGGAGACCCAGTACTTC | CASSVYREETQYF
. | TRBJ2-7 | TRBV29-1 | . | TGCAGCGTCGCTGGAGGGAACTCCTACGAGCAGTACTTC | CSVAGGNSYEQYF
. | TRBJ2-1 | TRBV4-3 | . | TGCGCCAGCAGCCAAAAGACTAGTAGCTCCTACAATGAGCAGTTCTTC | CASSQKTSSSYNEQFF
. | TRBJ2-1 | TRBV2 | . | TGTGCCAGCAGGAAGGACTGGCGGGGTGAGCAGTTCTTC | CASRKDWRGEQFF
. | TRBJ2-3 | TRBV5-4 | TRBD1 | TGTGCCAGCAGCGATATATGGGACAGTCCCACAGATACGCAGTATTTT | CASSDIWDSPTDTQYF
. | TRBJ2-1 | TRBV7-9 | TRBD2 | TGTGCCAGCAGCTTAGGGGGTGTAAGCGGGAGGGGGCATGAGCAGTTCTTC | CASSLGGVSGRGHEQFF
. | TRBJ1-4 | TRBV14 | TRBD1 | TGTGCCAGCAGCCAGTACAGGGGGCTGGTGGTTGAAAAACTGTTTTTT | CASSQYRGLVVEKLFF
. | TRBJ1-2 | TRBV7-2 | . | TGTGCCAGCAGCTCGCACTATAGCTATGGCTACACCTTC | CASSSHYSYGYTF
. | TRBJ1-2 | TRBV28 | TRBD1 | TGTGCCAGCAGTTTCCTACCCTGGACAGGGAGCTATGGCTACACCTTC | CASSFLPWTGSYGYTF
. | TRBJ2-5 | TRBV5-4 | TRBD2 | TGTGCCAGCAGCCTTAGCGGGGGGGCCGAGGAGACCCAGTACTTC | CASSLSGGAEETQYF
. | TRBJ1-2 | TRBV5-6 | . | TGTGCCAGCAGCTTGGCAGATGGCTACACCTTC | CASSLADGYTF